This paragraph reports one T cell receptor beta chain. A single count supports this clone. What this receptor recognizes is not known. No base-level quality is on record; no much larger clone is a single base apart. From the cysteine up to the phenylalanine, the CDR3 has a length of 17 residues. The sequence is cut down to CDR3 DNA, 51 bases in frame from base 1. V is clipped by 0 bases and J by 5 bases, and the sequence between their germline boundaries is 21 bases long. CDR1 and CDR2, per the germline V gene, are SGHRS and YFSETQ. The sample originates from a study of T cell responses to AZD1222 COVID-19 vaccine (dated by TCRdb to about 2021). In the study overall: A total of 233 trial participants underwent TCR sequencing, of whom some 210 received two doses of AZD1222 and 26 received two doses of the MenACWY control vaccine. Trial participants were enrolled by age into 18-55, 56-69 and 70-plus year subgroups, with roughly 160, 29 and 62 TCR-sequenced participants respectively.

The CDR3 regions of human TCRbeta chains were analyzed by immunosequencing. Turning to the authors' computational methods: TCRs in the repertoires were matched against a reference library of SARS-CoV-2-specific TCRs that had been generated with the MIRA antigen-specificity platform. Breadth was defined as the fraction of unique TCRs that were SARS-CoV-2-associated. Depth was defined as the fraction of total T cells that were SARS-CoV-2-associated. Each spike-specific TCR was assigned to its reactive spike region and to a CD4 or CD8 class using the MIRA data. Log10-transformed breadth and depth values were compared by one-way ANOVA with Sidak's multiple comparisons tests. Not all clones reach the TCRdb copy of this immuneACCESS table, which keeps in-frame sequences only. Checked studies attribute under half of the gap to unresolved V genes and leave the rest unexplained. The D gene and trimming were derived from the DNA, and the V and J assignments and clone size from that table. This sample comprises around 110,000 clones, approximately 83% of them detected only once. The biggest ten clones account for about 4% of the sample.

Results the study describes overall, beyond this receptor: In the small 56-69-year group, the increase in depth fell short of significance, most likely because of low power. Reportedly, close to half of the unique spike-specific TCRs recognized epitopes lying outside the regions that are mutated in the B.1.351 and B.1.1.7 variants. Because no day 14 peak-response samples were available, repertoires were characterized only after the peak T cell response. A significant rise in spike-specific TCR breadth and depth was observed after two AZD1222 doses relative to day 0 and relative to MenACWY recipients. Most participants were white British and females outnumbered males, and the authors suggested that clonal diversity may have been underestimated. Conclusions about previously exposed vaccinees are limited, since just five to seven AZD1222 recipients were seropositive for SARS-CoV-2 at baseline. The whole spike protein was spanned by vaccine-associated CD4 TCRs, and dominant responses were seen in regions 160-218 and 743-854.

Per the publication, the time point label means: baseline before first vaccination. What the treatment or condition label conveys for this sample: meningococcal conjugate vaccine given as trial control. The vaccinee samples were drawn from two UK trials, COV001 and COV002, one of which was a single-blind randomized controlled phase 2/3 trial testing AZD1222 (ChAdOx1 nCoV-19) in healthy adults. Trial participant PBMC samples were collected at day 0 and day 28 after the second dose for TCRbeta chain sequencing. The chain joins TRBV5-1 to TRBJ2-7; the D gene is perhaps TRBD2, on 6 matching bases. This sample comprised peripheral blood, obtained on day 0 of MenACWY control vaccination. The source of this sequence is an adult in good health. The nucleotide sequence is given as TGCGCCAGCAGCTTGGAGGGGTATAGAGGAGGGGCGAACGAGCAGTACTTC. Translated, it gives CASSLEGYRGGANEQYF.